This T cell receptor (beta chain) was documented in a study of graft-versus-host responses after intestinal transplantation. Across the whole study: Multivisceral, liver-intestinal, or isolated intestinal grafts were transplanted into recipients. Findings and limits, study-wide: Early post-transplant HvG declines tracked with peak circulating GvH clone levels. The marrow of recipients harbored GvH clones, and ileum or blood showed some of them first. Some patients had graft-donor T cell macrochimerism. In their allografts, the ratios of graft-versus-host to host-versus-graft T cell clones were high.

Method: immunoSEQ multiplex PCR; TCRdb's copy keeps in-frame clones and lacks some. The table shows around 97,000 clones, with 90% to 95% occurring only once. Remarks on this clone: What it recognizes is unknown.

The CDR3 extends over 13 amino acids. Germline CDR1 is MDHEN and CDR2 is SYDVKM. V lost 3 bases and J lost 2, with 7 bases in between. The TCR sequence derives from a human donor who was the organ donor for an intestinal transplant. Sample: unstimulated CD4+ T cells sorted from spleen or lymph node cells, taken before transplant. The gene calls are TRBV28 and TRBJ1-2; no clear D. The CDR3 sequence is CASSLEANYGYTF. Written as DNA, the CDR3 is TGTGCCAGCAGTTTGGAGGCAAACTATGGCTACACCTTC.